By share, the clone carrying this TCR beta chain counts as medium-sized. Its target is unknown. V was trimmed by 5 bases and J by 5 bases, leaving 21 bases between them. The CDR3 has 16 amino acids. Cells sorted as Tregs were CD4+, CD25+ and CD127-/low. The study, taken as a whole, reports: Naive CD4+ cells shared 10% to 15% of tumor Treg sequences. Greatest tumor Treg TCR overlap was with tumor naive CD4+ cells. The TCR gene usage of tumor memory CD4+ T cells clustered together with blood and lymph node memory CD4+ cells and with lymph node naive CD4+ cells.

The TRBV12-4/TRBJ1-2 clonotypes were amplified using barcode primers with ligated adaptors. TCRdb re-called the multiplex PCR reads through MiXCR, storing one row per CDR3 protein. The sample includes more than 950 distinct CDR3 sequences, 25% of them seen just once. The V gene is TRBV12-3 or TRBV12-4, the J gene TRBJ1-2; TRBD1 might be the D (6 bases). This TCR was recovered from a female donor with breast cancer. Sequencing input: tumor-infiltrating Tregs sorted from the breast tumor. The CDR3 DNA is TGTGCCAGCAGTCCCGGGGACACCGTTCTAATTTATGGCTACACCTTC. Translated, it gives CASSPGDTVLIYGYTF.